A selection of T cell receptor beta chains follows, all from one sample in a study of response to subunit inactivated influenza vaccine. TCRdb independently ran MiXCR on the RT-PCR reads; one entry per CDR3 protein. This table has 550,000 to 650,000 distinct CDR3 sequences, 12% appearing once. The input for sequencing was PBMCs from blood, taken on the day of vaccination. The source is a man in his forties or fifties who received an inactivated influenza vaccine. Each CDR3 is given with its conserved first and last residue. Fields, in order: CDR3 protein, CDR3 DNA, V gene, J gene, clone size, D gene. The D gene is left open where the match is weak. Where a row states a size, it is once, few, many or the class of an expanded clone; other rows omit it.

cdr3_aa: CATSDWGGGTGSYNEQFF
cdr3_nt: TGTGCCACCAGTGATTGGGGTGGGGGGACAGGCTCCTACAATGAGCAGTTCTTC
v_call: TRBV24-1
j_call: TRBJ2-1
clone_size: few
d_call: TRBD1

cdr3_aa: CASSQTGGYGYTF
cdr3_nt: TGTGCCAGCAGTCAGACAGGGGGCTATGGCTACACCTTC
v_call: TRBV6-6
j_call: TRBJ1-2
clone_size: few
d_call: TRBD1

cdr3_aa: CATSGTGSFTDTQYF
cdr3_nt: TGTGCCACTTCGGGGACAGGGTCGTTCACAGATACGCAGTATTTT
v_call: TRBV6-1
j_call: TRBJ2-3
clone_size: NA
d_call: TRBD1

cdr3_aa: CSANTPSGTDTQYF
cdr3_nt: TGCAGTGCAAACACACCAAGCGGCACAGATACGCAGTATTTT
v_call: TRBV20-1
j_call: TRBJ2-3
clone_size: NA
d_call: NA

cdr3_aa: CASSLGDPVVETQYF
cdr3_nt: TGCGCCAGCAGCCTAGGAGACCCGGTGGTGGAGACCCAGTACTTC
v_call: TRBV5-1
j_call: TRBJ2-5
clone_size: few
d_call: NA

cdr3_aa: CASSSITNEQFF
cdr3_nt: TGTGCCAGCAGTTCCATTACGAATGAGCAGTTCTTC
v_call: TRBV28
j_call: TRBJ2-1
clone_size: NA
d_call: NA

cdr3_aa: CASLGQVNTEAFF
cdr3_nt: TGTGCCAGTCTGGGGCAGGTGAACACTGAAGCTTTCTTT
v_call: TRBV28
j_call: TRBJ1-1
clone_size: NA
d_call: NA

cdr3_aa: CASSWAHNEQFF
cdr3_nt: TGTGCCAGCAGCTGGGCCCACAATGAGCAGTTCTTC
v_call: TRBV5-6
j_call: TRBJ2-1
clone_size: NA
d_call: NA

cdr3_aa: CAISKGLAGGPWSEQFF
cdr3_nt: TGTGCCATCAGTAAGGGACTAGCGGGAGGGCCATGGAGTGAGCAGTTCTTC
v_call: TRBV10-3
j_call: TRBJ2-1
clone_size: few
d_call: TRBD2

cdr3_aa: CASSVPGQRSFAYEQYF
cdr3_nt: TGTGCCAGCAGCGTCCCGGGACAGCGATCTTTTGCCTACGAGCAGTACTTC
v_call: TRBV11-2
j_call: TRBJ2-7
clone_size: NA
d_call: TRBD1

cdr3_aa: CASSPNPERVAFF
cdr3_nt: TGTGCCAGCAGCCCAAACCCCGAAAGGGTAGCTTTCTTT
v_call: TRBV12-3/TRBV12-4
j_call: TRBJ1-1
clone_size: NA
d_call: NA

cdr3_aa: CASDRVGYRTQYF
cdr3_nt: TGTGCCAGTGACAGGGTCGGTTATCGGACCCAGTACTTC
v_call: TRBV6-1
j_call: TRBJ2-5
clone_size: few
d_call: TRBD1

cdr3_aa: CASSLEQGTEQFF
cdr3_nt: TGCGCCAGCAGCTTGGAACAGGGAACGGAGCAGTTCTTC
v_call: TRBV5-1
j_call: TRBJ2-1
clone_size: few
d_call: NA

cdr3_aa: CSAYYRETQYF
cdr3_nt: TGCAGTGCCTACTACCGGGAGACCCAGTACTTC
v_call: TRBV20-1
j_call: TRBJ2-5
clone_size: NA
d_call: NA

cdr3_aa: CSASGLSGGEQYF
cdr3_nt: TGCAGTGCGTCGGGACTTTCGGGGGGCGAGCAGTACTTC
v_call: TRBV20-1
j_call: TRBJ2-7
clone_size: many
d_call: TRBD2

cdr3_aa: CASSPRPTTGELFF
cdr3_nt: TGCGCCAGCAGCCCCAGACCAACCACCGGGGAGCTGTTTTTT
v_call: TRBV4-1
j_call: TRBJ2-2
clone_size: NA
d_call: NA

cdr3_aa: CASSLNRVTIGELFF
cdr3_nt: TGTGCCAGCAGCTTAAACAGGGTCACGATCGGGGAGCTGTTTTTT
v_call: TRBV7-9
j_call: TRBJ2-2
clone_size: NA
d_call: NA

cdr3_aa: CATSREGRPTGELFF
cdr3_nt: TGTGCCACCAGCAGAGAGGGGAGGCCCACCGGGGAGCTGTTTTTT
v_call: TRBV15
j_call: TRBJ2-2
clone_size: NA
d_call: NA

cdr3_aa: CSGIRGGETQYF
cdr3_nt: TGCAGCGGGATCCGAGGCGGAGAGACCCAGTACTTC
v_call: TRBV29-1
j_call: TRBJ2-5
clone_size: many
d_call: NA

cdr3_aa: CAWSVGPAQYF
cdr3_nt: TGTGCCTGGAGTGTAGGACCAGCTCAGTACTTC
v_call: TRBV30
j_call: TRBJ2-4
clone_size: few
d_call: NA

cdr3_aa: CASSAGRGEKLFF
cdr3_nt: TGTGCCAGCAGCGCAGGACGTGGTGAAAAACTGTTTTTT
v_call: TRBV12-3/TRBV12-4
j_call: TRBJ1-4
clone_size: many
d_call: NA

cdr3_aa: CASSVLRTGGNNEQFF
cdr3_nt: TGTGCCAGCAGTGTGTTGCGGACAGGGGGCAACAATGAGCAGTTCTTC
v_call: TRBV6-1
j_call: TRBJ2-1
clone_size: NA
d_call: TRBD1